This T cell receptor (beta chain) derives from a study of CD8 T cells in ankylosing spondylitis. Study-level points and caveats: Reactive arthritis synovial fluid and blood were previously reported to contain some motif variants. Reports say disease-linked clones showed up significantly more in matched ankylosing spondylitis synovial fluid. It appeared that ankylosing spondylitis blood was characterized by a TCR beta motif of about eight highly homologous variants.

V was cut by 7 bases and J by 1 base, with 16 bases left in between. CDR3 length: 15 amino acids. Germline assignment: CDR1 SGHRS and CDR2 YFSETQ. For this clonotype: The target antigen is unknown.

Making the TCR beta libraries involved quantitative 5'-RACE with molecular barcodes. TCRdb analysed the 5' RACE reads with MiXCR anew, one entry per CDR3 protein. The sample lists about 440,000 distinct CDR3 sequences, approximately 17% occurring once. The sequenced sample consisted of blood, either unsorted or a sorted T cell fraction (not recorded which). The clonotype comes from a male donor with ankylosing spondylitis. The chain joins TRBV5-1 to TRBJ2-3; possibly TRBD1 for D (5 bases). CDR3 sequence reads: CASHSGSLGTDTQYF. CDR3 sequence (DNA): TGCGCCAGCCACTCAGGGTCTTTAGGCACAGATACGCAGTATTTT.